This T cell receptor beta chain was captured by sequencing in a study of cytomegalovirus exposure and HLA in healthy donors. Germline V lookup: CDR1 SNHLY, CDR2 FYNNEI. This CDR3 has 14 residues. V was pared by 7 bases and J by 0 bases, with 12 bases between. In its sample, this clone was seen a few times. The PCR used 60 Vbeta and 13 Jbeta primers. Profiled with immunoSEQ multiplex PCR; TCRdb holds only in-frame clones, not every one. The profile covers under 90,000 clones, with about two thirds appearing a single time and roughly 7.6% taken by the ten largest. V is TRBV2 and J is TRBJ1-2; a possible D gene is TRBD1 (5 bases). This sequence originates from a man aged 35-49 years in good health and CMV-seropositive. Sequenced input: PBMCs. The CDR3 DNA reads TGTGCCAGCAAATTGGACACTTCTAACTATGGCTACACCTTC. This translates into CASKLDTSNYGYTF.